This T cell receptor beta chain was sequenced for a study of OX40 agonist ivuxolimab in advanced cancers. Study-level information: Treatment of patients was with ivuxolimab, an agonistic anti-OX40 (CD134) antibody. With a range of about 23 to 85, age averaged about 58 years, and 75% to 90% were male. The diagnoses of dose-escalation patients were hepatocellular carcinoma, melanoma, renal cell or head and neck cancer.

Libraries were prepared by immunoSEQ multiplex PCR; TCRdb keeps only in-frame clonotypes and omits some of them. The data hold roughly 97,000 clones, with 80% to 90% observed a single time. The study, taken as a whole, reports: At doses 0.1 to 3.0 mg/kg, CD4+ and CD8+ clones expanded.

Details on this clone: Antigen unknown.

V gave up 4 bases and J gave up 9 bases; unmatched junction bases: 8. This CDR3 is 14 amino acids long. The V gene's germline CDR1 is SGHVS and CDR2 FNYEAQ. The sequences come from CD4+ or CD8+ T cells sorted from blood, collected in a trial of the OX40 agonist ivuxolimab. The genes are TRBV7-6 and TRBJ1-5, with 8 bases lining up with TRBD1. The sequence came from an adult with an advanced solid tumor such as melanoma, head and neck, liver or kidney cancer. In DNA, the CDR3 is TGTGCCAGCAGCTCTCGACAGGGGAATGGGCCCCAGCATTTT. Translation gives CASSSRQGNGPQHF.